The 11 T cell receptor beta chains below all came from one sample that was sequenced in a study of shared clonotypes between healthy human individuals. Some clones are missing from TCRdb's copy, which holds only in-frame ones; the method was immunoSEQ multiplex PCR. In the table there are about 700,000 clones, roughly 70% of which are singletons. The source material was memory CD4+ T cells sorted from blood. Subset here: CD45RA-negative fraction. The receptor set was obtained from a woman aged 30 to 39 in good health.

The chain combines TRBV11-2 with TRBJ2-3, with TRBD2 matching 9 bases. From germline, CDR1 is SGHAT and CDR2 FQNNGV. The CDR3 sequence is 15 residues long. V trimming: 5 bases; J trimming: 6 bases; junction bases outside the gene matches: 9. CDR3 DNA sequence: TGTGCCAGCAGCCCGACATTAGCGGGAGCGGATACGCAGTATTTT. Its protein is CASSPTLAGADTQYF. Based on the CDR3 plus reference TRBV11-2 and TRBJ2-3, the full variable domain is EAGVAQSPRYKIIEKRQSVAFWCNPISGHATLYWYQQILGQGPKLLIQFQNNGVVDDSQLPKDRFSAERLKGVDSTLKIQPAKLEDSAVYLCASSPTLAGADTQYFGPGTRLTVL.

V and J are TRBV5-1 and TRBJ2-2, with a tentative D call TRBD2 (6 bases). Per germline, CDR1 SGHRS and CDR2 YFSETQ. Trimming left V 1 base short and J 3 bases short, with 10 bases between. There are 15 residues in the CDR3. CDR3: CASSLSGVDTGELFF. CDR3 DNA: TGCGCCAGCAGCTTGTCGGGGGTAGACACCGGGGAGCTGTTTTTT.

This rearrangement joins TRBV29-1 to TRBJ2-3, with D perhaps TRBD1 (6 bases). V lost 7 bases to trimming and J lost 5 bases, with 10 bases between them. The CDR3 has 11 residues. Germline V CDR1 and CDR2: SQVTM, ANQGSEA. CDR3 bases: TGCAGCGGAAGGGGGAGAGATACGCAGTATTTT. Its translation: CSGRGRDTQYF.

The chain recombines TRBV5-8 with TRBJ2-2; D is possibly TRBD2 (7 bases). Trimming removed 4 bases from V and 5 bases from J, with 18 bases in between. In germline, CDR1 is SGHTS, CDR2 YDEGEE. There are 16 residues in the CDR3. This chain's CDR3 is CASSPYWGGQTGELFF. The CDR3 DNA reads TGTGCCAGCAGCCCCTACTGGGGGGGGCAGACCGGGGAGCTGTTTTTT.

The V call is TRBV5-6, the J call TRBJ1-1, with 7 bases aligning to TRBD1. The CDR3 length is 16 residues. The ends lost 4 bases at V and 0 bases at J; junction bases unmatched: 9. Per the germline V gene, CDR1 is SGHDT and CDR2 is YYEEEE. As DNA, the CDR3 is TGTGCCAGCAGCGGGGGGACAGACTTTATGAACACTGAAGCTTTCTTT. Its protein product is CASSGGTDFMNTEAFF.

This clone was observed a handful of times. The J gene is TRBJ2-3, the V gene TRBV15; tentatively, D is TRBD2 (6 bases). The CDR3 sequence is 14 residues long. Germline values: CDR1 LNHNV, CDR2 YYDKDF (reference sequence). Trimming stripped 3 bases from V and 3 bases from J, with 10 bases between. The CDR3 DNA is TGTGCCACCAGCAGCGGCGGAGGGACAGATACGCAGTATTTT. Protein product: CATSSGGGTDTQYF. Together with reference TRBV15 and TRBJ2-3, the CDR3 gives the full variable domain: DAMVIQNPRYQVTQFGKPVTLSCSQTLNHNVMYWYQQKSSQAPKLLFHYYDKDFNNEADTPDNFQSRRPNTSFCFLDIRSPGLGDTAMYLCATSSGGGTDTQYFGPGTRLTVL.

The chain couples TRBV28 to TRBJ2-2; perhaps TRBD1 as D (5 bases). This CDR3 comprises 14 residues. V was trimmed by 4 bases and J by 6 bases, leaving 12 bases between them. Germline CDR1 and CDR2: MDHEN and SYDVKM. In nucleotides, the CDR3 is TGTGCCAGCAGTTACCAGGGTTTTTCCGGGGAGCTGTTTTTT. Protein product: CASSYQGFSGELFF.

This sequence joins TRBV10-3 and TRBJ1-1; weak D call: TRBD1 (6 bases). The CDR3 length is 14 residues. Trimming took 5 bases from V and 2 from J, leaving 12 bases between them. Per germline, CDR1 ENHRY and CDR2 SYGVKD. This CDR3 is CAISPGQGNTEAFF. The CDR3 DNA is TGTGCCATCAGTCCGGGACAAGGAAACACTGAAGCTTTCTTT.

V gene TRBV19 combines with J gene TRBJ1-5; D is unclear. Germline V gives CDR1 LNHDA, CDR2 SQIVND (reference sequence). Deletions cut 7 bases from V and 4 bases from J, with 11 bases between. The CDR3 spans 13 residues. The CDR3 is CASNWQENQPQHF. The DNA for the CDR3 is TGTGCCAGTAACTGGCAGGAAAATCAGCCCCAGCATTTT.

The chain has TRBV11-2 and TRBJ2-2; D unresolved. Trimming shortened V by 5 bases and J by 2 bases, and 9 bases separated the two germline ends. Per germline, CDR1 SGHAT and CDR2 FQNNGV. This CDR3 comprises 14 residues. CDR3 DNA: TGTGCCAGCAGCACTTCCAAAAACACCGGGGAGCTGTTTTTT. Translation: CASSTSKNTGELFF.

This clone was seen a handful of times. CDR3 amino acids: CASRLFRGLGQPQHF. CDR3 coding DNA: TGTGCCAGCAGGTTGTTCAGGGGCTTGGGCCAGCCCCAGCATTTT. This chain joins TRBV28 and TRBJ1-5; maybe TRBD1 (6 bases). CDR1 and CDR2 (germline): MDHEN, SYDVKM. Trimming stripped 6 bases from V and 7 bases from J, with 19 bases between. The CDR3 spans 15 residues.